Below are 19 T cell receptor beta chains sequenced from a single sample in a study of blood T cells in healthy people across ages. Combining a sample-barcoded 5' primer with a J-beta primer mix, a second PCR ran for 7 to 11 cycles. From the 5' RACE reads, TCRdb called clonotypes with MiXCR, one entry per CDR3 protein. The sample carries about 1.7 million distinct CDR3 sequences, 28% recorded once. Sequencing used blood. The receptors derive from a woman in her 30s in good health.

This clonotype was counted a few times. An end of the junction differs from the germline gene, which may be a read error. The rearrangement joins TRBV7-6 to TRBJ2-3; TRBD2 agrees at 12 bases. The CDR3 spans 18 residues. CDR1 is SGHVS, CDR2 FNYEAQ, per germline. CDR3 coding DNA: TGTGCCAGCAGCTTTGGGCTAGCGGGAGGGCCCGGAGGAGATACGCGGTATTTT. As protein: CASSFGLAGGPGGDTRYF.

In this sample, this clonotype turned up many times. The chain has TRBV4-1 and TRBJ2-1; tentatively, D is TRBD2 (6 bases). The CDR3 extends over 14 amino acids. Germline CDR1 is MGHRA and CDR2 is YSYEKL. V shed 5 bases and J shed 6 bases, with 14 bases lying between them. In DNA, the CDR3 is TGCGCCAGCAGCGGCTACGGGGGAGTCAATGAGCAGTTCTTC. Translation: CASSGYGGVNEQFF.

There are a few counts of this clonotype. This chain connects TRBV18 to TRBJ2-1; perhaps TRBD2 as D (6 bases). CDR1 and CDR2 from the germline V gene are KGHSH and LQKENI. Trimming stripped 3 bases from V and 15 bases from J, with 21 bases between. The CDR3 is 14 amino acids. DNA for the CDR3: TGTGCCAGCTCACCTACCGGGACGGAGGGTGGGCGGTTCTTC. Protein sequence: CASSPTGTEGGRFF.

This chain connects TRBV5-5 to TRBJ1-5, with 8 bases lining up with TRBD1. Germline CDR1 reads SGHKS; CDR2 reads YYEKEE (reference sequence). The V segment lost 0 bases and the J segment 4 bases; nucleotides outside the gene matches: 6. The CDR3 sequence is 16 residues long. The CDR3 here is CASSLETGVGNQPQHF. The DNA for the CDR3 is TGTGCCAGCAGCTTGGAGACAGGGGTAGGGAATCAGCCCCAGCATTTT.

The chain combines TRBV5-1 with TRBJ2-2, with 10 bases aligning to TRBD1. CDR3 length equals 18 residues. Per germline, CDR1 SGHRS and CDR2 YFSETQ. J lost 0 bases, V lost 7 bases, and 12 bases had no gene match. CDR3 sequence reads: CASGTGTGARANTGELFF. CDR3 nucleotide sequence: TGCGCCAGCGGCACCGGGACAGGGGCCCGAGCGAACACCGGGGAGCTGTTTTTT.

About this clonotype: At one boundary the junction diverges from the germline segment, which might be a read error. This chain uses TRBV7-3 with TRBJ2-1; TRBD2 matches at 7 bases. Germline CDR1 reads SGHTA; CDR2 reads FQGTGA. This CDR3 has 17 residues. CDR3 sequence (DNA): TGTGCCAGCAGCTTAAATCCAGCGGGGATGCCCTACAATGGGCAGTTCTTC. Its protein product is CASSLNPAGMPYNGQFF.

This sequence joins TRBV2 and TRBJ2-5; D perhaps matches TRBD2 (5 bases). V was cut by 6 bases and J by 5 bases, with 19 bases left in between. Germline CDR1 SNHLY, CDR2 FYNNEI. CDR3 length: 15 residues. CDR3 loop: CASSLSGIGLETQYF. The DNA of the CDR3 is TGTGCCAGCAGCCTCTCCGGGATAGGGTTGGAGACCCAGTACTTC.

DNA for the CDR3: TGTGCCAGCAGCTTTGAGGGGGGTGGTGGCTACACCTTC. This gives the protein CASSFEGGGGYTF. The genes are TRBV12-3 or TRBV12-4 and TRBJ1-2; D perhaps matches TRBD1 (6 bases). There are 13 residues in the CDR3. V lost 6 bases and J lost 7, with 15 bases in between.

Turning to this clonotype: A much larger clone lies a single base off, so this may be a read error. In DNA, the CDR3 is TGTGCCAGCAGCGGTAACGGACGGACAAGCTCCTACGAGCAGTACTTC. Amino acids: CASSGNGRTSSYEQYF. V usage is TRBV3-1 and J usage is TRBJ2-7; the D gene is possibly TRBD1 (5 bases). The CDR3 is 16 residues long. The V end lost 5 bases, the J end lost 0 bases, and 17 bases lay between the germline ends. CDR1 is LGHDT, CDR2 YNNKEL, per germline (reference sequence).

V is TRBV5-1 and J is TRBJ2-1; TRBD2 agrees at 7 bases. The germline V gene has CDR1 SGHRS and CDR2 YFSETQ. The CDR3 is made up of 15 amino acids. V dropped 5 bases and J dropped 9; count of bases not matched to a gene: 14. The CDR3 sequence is CASRSAPGGGGEQFF. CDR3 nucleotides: TGCGCCAGCAGGTCCGCGCCGGGGGGAGGAGGTGAGCAGTTCTTC.

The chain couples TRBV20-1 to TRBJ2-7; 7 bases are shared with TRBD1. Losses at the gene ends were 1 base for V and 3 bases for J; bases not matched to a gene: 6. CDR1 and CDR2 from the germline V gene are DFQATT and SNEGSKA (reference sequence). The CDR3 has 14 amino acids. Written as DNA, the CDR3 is TGCAGTGCTAGAGCACCGGGACAGAGCTACGAGCAGTACTTC. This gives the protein CSARAPGQSYEQYF.

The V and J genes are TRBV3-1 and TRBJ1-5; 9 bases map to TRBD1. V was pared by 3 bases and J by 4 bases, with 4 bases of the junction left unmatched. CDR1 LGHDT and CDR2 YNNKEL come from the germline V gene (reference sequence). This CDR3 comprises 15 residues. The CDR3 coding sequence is TGTGCCAGCAGCCAGGGGACAGGGAAAAATCAGCCCCAGCATTTT. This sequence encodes CASSQGTGKNQPQHF.

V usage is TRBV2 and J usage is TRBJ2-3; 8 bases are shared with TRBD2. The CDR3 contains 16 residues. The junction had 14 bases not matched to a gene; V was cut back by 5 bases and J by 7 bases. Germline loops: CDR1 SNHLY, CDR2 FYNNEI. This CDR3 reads CASSPQSGGTANTQYF. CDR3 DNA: TGTGCCAGCAGTCCTCAGAGCGGGGGCACCGCAAATACGCAGTATTTT.

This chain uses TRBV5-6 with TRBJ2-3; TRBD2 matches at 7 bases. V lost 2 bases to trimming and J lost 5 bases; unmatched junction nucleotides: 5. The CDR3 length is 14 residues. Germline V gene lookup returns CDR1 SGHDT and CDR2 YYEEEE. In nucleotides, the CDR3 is TGTGCCAGCAGCTTTCAGGGAGGGAGAGATACGCAGTATTTT. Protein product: CASSFQGGRDTQYF.

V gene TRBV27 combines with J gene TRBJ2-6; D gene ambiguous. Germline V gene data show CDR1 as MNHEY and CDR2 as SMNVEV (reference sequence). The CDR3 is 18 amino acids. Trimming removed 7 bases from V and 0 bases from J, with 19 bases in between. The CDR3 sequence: CASKARFLSFSGANVLTF. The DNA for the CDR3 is TGTGCCAGCAAAGCACGCTTCCTTTCCTTCTCTGGGGCCAACGTCCTGACTTTC.

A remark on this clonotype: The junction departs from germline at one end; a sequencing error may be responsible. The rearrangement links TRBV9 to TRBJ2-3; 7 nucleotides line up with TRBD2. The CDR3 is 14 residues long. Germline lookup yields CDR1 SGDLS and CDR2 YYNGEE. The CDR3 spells CASSSAGTTDTQCF. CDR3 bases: TGTGCCAGCAGCTCAGCGGGGACCACAGATACGCAGTGTTTT.

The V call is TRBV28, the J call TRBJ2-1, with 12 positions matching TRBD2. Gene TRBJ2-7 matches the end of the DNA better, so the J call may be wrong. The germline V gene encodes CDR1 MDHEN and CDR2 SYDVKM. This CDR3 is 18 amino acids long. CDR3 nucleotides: TGTGCCAGCAGCCCCCGACTAGCGGGGGTCCCCTCCTACAATGAGCAGTACTTC. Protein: CASSPRLAGVPSYNEQYF.

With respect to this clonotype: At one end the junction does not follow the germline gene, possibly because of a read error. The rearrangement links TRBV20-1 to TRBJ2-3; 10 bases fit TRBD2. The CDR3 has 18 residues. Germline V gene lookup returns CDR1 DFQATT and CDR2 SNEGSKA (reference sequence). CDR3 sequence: CSARAASGGRTSTDAQYF. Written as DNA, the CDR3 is TGCAGTGCTAGAGCGGCTAGCGGGGGTCGCACTAGCACAGATGCGCAGTATTTT.

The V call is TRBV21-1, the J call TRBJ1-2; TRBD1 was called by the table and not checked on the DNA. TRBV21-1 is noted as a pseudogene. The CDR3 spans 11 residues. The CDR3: CATRVNYGYSF. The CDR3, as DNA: TGTGCCACCCGGGTCAACTATGGCTACTCCTTC.